These T cell receptor beta chains were read from a single sample in a study of OX40 agonist ivuxolimab in advanced cancers. Generated by immunoSEQ multiplex PCR, the TCRdb table keeps only in-frame clones and is missing some. The sample lists about 100,000 clones, 90% seen once, with 0.31% in the top ten. The sequencing here drew on CD4+ or CD8+ T cells sorted from blood, taken in a trial of the OX40 agonist ivuxolimab. The source is an adult with an advanced solid tumor such as melanoma, head and neck, liver or kidney cancer. The CDR3 runs from the conserved cysteine through the conserved F or W. A D gene is named only where the DNA matches it firmly. For some rows the clone size is stated as once, few or many, or as a class when expanded; others skip it.

cdr3_aa cdr3_nt j_call v_call clone_size d_call
CASSFRTGGGGEQYF TGCGCCAGCAGCTTTCGGACAGGGGGAGGTGGCGAGCAGTACTTC TRBJ2-7 TRBV5-1 once TRBD1
CATSRRLGPSWETQYF TGTGCCACCAGCAGACGACTGGGACCATCCTGGGAGACCCAGTACTTC TRBJ2-5 TRBV15 - -
CASSLNAAGNSGNTIYF TGTGCCAGCAGCTTGAATGCGGCAGGAAACTCTGGAAACACCATATATTTT TRBJ1-3 TRBV5-6 once -
CASSITSGQSGANVLTF TGTGCCAGTAGTATAACTTCGGGACAGTCAGGGGCCAACGTCCTGACTTTC TRBJ2-6 TRBV19 - TRBD1
CASMRVGDYGYTF TGTGCCAGCATGCGGGTGGGGGACTATGGCTACACCTTC TRBJ1-2 TRBV28 - -
CASTLAGGPTYEQYF TGTGCCAGCACCTTAGCGGGAGGCCCAACCTACGAGCAGTACTTC TRBJ2-7 TRBV6-6 - TRBD2
CASSVKGTDTQYF TGCGCCAGCAGCGTAAAAGGCACAGATACGCAGTATTTT TRBJ2-3 TRBV5-1 - -
CASSRGGRKSTDTQYF TGTGCCAGTAGTCGAGGCGGGAGGAAAAGCACAGATACGCAGTATTTT TRBJ2-3 TRBV19 - TRBD2
CAIAKAGGAGYEQYF TGTGCCATCGCCAAAGCAGGGGGGGCCGGCTACGAGCAGTACTTC TRBJ2-7 TRBV10-3 - -
CASSPRRSTDTQYF TGTGCCAGCAGTCCGCGTCGAAGCACAGATACGCAGTATTTT TRBJ2-3 TRBV2 once -
CASSLASGTGGYEQYF TGCGCCAGCAGCCTCGCCTCCGGGACAGGGGGCTACGAGCAGTACTTC TRBJ2-7 TRBV5-1 - TRBD1
CASSSSDTQYF TGTGCCAGCAGCTCCTCAGATACGCAGTATTTT TRBJ2-3 TRBV7-2 - -
CASSRGGSGEQYF TGCGCCAGCAGTCGGGGAGGGTCGGGCGAGCAGTACTTC TRBJ2-7 TRBV5-1 - TRBD2
CASSILPRDFLMEQYF TGTGCCAGCAGCATCCTCCCGCGGGACTTTCTGATGGAGCAGTACTTC TRBJ2-7 TRBV7-2 - -
CASSPGIGVSYNEQFF TGCGCCAGCAGCCCTGGTATAGGGGTTTCCTACAATGAGCAGTTCTTC TRBJ2-1 TRBV4-1 - -
CASSDRAVGNEKLFF TGTGCCAGCTCGGACAGGGCCGTAGGGAATGAAAAACTGTTTTTT TRBJ1-4 TRBV4-2 - TRBD1
CASSGSSGSGTDTQYF TGTGCCAGCAGCGGAAGTAGCGGGAGCGGCACAGATACGCAGTATTTT TRBJ2-3 TRBV9 - TRBD2
CASSQGEWDKNTEAFF TGCGCCAGCAGCCAAGGAGAATGGGACAAGAACACTGAAGCTTTCTTT TRBJ1-1 TRBV4-1 - -
CASSFGDRGFFEQYF TGTGCCAGCAGTTTCGGGGACAGGGGCTTTTTCGAGCAGTACTTC TRBJ2-7 TRBV6-5 - TRBD1
CAISESGRVGGVHEQYF TGTGCCATCAGTGAGTCGGGCCGGGTCGGAGGGGTCCACGAGCAGTACTTC TRBJ2-7 TRBV10-3 - -
CASSDTQGLAAEQYF TGTGCCAGCAGTGATACTCAAGGACTAGCGGCCGAGCAGTATTTT TRBJ2-3 TRBV2 - TRBD2
CASSQAAWQAASQYF TGCGCCAGCAGCCAAGCGGCCTGGCAGGCCGCATCGCAGTATTTT TRBJ2-3 TRBV4-3 - -
CASSLGISGGDNEQFF TGTGCCAGCAGCTTAGGGATTAGCGGGGGGGACAATGAGCAGTTCTTC TRBJ2-1 TRBV11-3 few TRBD2
CASSLANSPSRYEQYF TGTGCCAGCAGCTTGGCTAACTCCCCCTCCAGATACGAGCAGTACTTC TRBJ2-7 TRBV7-2 - -
CASSLALGQAAGEQFF TGCGCCAGCAGCTTGGCCTTGGGACAGGCGGCAGGTGAGCAGTTCTTC TRBJ2-1 TRBV5-1 - TRBD1
CASSDQGAPPNEKLFF TGTGCCAGCAGTGACCAGGGGGCGCCGCCTAATGAAAAACTGTTTTTT TRBJ1-4 TRBV2 - TRBD1
CASSPGGRDEQYF TGCGCCAGCAGCCCAGGAGGGAGAGACGAGCAGTACTTC TRBJ2-7 TRBV4-1 - -
CASSLGTARGDTQYF TGTGCCAGCAGCTTAGGGACTGCGCGGGGAGATACGCAGTATTTT TRBJ2-3 TRBV7-2 - -
CASSQADTGKSTDTQYF TGTGCCAGCAGCCAGGCGGATACGGGAAAATCCACAGATACGCAGTATTTT TRBJ2-3 TRBV4-2 - -
CASRHNRPPYNEQFF TGTGCCAGTCGTCACAACCGTCCTCCCTACAATGAGCAGTTCTTC TRBJ2-1 TRBV19 once -
CASSQARREADGEQYF TGCGCCAGCAGCCAAGCCCGGCGGGAGGCCGACGGGGAGCAGTACTTC TRBJ2-7 TRBV4-3 once TRBD2
CASSPYYSSGNTIYF TGCGCCAGCAGTCCATACTACTCCTCTGGAAACACCATATATTTT TRBJ1-3 TRBV23-1 - -
CASSLARGNNEKLFF TGTGCCAGCAGCTTAGCCCGCGGGAATAATGAAAAACTGTTTTTT TRBJ1-4 TRBV7-9 - -
CASSLGSGESNEQFF TGTGCCAGCAGCTTGGGTAGCGGGGAATCAAATGAGCAGTTCTTC TRBJ2-1 TRBV5-4 - TRBD2
CATSRDPRQETQYF TGTGCCACCAGCAGAGATCCTAGGCAAGAGACCCAGTACTTC TRBJ2-5 TRBV15 - -
CASSWYNEQFF TGTGCCAGCAGTTGGTACAATGAGCAGTTCTTC TRBJ2-1 TRBV28 few -
CASSLSPGLGSHSYEQYF TGTGCCAGCAGTTTATCCCCGGGACTAGGTTCCCACTCCTACGAGCAGTACTTC TRBJ2-7 TRBV28 - TRBD2
CSVGLAGFTSSYNEQFF TGCAGCGTTGGACTAGCGGGGTTTACGAGCTCCTACAATGAGCAGTTCTTC TRBJ2-1 TRBV29-1 - TRBD2
CASSKVFWGEQFF TGTGCCAGTAGTAAAGTATTTTGGGGTGAGCAGTTCTTC TRBJ2-1 TRBV19 few -
CATRRAGNTEAFF TGTGCCACTCGACGCGCAGGGAACACTGAAGCTTTCTTT TRBJ1-1 TRBV19 once -
CASSHLAGSKEQYF TGCGCCAGCAGCCATCTTGCGGGATCTAAAGAGCAGTACTTC TRBJ2-7 TRBV4-3 - -
CASSLTETPGSEQYF TGTGCCAGCAGCTTAACGGAGACCCCTGGGTCCGAGCAGTACTTC TRBJ2-7 TRBV7-3 - -
CASSQDWGPVEQYF TGTGCCAGCAGCCAAGACTGGGGGCCGGTCGAGCAGTACTTC TRBJ2-7 TRBV4-2 - -
CASSLSRRAGELFF TGTGCCAGCAGTTTATCGCGGCGGGCCGGGGAGCTGTTTTTT TRBJ2-2 TRBV27 - -
CASLGQSSYNEQFF TGTGCCAGCCTCGGGCAAAGCTCCTACAATGAGCAGTTCTTC TRBJ2-1 TRBV28 - -
CASSVGQGRETQYF TGTGCCAGCAGTGTTGGGCAGGGGAGGGAGACCCAGTACTTC TRBJ2-5 TRBV25-1 - -
CASSQTGTGATGNTIYF TGCGCCAGCAGCCAAACCGGGACAGGAGCTACTGGAAACACCATATATTTT TRBJ1-3 TRBV4-3 - TRBD1
CASSQRTGGYEQYF TGTGCCAGCAGCCAAAGGACAGGAGGCTACGAGCAGTACTTC TRBJ2-7 TRBV11-2 - TRBD1
CASDARGQVNEKLFF TGTGCCAGCGACGCCAGGGGACAGGTTAATGAAAAACTGTTTTTT TRBJ1-4 TRBV2 - TRBD1
CSVVLGLNTEAFF TGCAGCGTTGTTCTGGGGCTGAACACTGAAGCTTTCTTT TRBJ1-1 TRBV29-1 - -
CASRPQGTRIYEQYF TGTGCCAGCAGACCCCAAGGGACTCGCATCTACGAGCAGTACTTC TRBJ2-7 TRBV6-5 - -
CSVPSGNIQYF TGCAGTGTCCCTAGCGGAAACATTCAGTACTTC TRBJ2-4 TRBV20-1 few TRBD2
CASSQPAGLGYEQYF TGTGCCAGCAGCCAGCCTGCGGGGTTGGGCTACGAGCAGTACTTC TRBJ2-7 TRBV28 - -